The entry that follows covers one TCR beta chain sequence. It lacks a known antigen. Base-call qualities are not available, and no considerably larger clone is one nucleotide away. The immunoSEQ Assay, a bias-controlled multiplex PCR, was used to amplify TCRbeta CDR3 regions from genomic DNA. For the original study's pipeline: Nucleated cell counts per sample were estimated from amplification of reference gene primers within the assay. Sequence reads were collapsed and filtered to measure the absolute abundance of every unique TCRbeta CDR3 rearrangement. For each sample, productive Simpson clonality was calculated as the square root of Simpson's diversity index across productive rearrangements. The clones in this table, taken by TCRdb from immuneACCESS, are in-frame only. Not every clone is retained; where verified, under half of the shortfall comes from an unresolved V gene, and the cause of the rest is unknown. Clone size and V and J calls were adopted from that table, with D and trimming inferred from the DNA. A total of about 200,000 clones appear in this sample, around 85% of them only once. Of the sample, 0.78% is held by the ten largest clones.

Whole blood was collected in K2EDTA tubes by collaborating institutions according to the institutions' own protocols. For TCRbeta analysis, collaborators shipped samples in one of three forms: frozen whole blood, isolated PBMCs, or DNA extracted from either of those sample types. These data are taken from a study of blood T cell repertoires in COVID-19 (dated by TCRdb to 2018 to 2020). General notes on the study: Collaborator samples came from the United States, Italy and Spain and covered acute and convalescent phases of COVID-19. The material from the prospective study consisted of cDNA or gDNA derived from T cells, B-cell-depleted T cells, or PBMCs. Subjects who had been exposed to COVID-19, were actively infected with it, or had recovered from it provided the deeply sampled blood TCRbeta repertoires that made up the dataset. The repertoires were made available in a free public database intended to serve as a resource for research on the immune response to SARS-CoV-2. The samples were drawn from the first 160 participants of the ongoing ImmuneRACE study and from 1,254 subjects provided by 6 global collaborators. Nearly every sample came with metadata listing a de-identified subject ID, COVID-19 status, age in years and sex. Where available, HLA class I and class II types were obtained from metadata supplied by the sample provider rather than from assay-based typing.

Reading from cysteine to phenylalanine, the CDR3 counts 17 amino acids. This entry keeps only the CDR3 DNA: 51 bases, framed from base 1. The germline V gene encodes CDR1 SGHDT and CDR2 YYEEEE. V ends up 1 base short and J 8 bases short, with an unmatched junction base count of 14. The investigation overall reported the following: The quantity of clinical and demographic metadata differed by source and by participant and was supplied without curation.

The chain links TRBV5-6 with TRBJ1-5; TRBD1 lines up with 8 middle nucleotides. The material sequenced was peripheral blood. This clonotype was obtained from a woman aged 70-85 years with acute or convalescent COVID-19. The DNA sequence reads TGTGCCAGCAGCTTGCGGGGGCCAGGGGGCCGTGCGAAGCCCCAGCATTTT. Its protein reads: CASSLRGPGGRAKPQHF. When the CDR3 is completed using the reference TRBV5-6 and TRBJ1-5 genes on either side, the full variable domain is DAGVTQSPTHLIKTRGQQVTLRCSPKSGHDTVSWYQQALGQGPQFIFQYYEEEERQRGNFPDRFSGHQFPNYSSELNVNALLLGDSALYLCASSLRGPGGRAKPQHFGDGTRLSIL.